The sequence of this T cell receptor (beta chain) was determined in a study of CXCR3-negative and CXCR3-positive naive CD8 T cells. Findings and limits, study-wide: Naive cells that were CXCR3-negative or CXCR3-positive used TRBV-TRBJ genes alike, while memory cells diverged. Diversity ran similarly high across both naive subsets but far lower in memory CD8+ cells. A higher hydrophobicity marked the TRB CDR3s of CXCR3-positive naive cells versus CXCR3-negative naive cells.

Concerning this clonotype itself: Antigen: not known.

UMI-tagged TRB cDNA libraries were built via 5' RACE. TCRdb reprocessed the 5' RACE reads and reports one entry per CDR3 protein, with no DNA. The record lists about 63,000 distinct CDR3 sequences, of which the ten most abundant hold around 5%. Triplicate sorts, approximately 300,000 cells apiece, were made for each CD8+ T cell subset. The naive CD8+ gate required CD45RO-CCR7+CD27+CD95- phenotype. The sequenced sample was naive CXCR3+ CD8+ T cells from blood. Noted subset: CD45RO-CCR7+CD27+CD95- naive CD8+ T cells expressing CXCR3 (TNR3+). This clonotype originated in a human donor in good health. Some clones in this sample may be carry-over from other donors' samples.

CDR3 amino acids: CSVEKNTEAFF. The chain employs TRBV29-1 and TRBJ1-1. The germline CDR1 and CDR2 sequences are SQVTM and ANQGSEA. The CDR3 extends over 11 amino acids.